The 9 T cell receptor beta chains below come from one sample, sequenced in a study of T cell repertoires in cytomegalovirus infection. TCRdb used MiXCR to reprocess the reads, holding one entry per CDR3 protein. The sample has about 260,000 distinct CDR3 sequences, roughly an eighth seen once. The sample comprised PBMCs. Every receptor here comes from a human donor in good health (CMV status not recorded). Some clones in this sample may be carry-over from other donors' samples.

This clonotype was seen more than once but under ten times. The chain has TRBV6-2 or TRBV6-3 and TRBJ2-1; 7 bases align to TRBD2. From germline, CDR1 is MNHEY and CDR2 SVGEGT. The junction had 12 bases not matched to a gene; V was cut back by 6 bases and J by 7 bases. The CDR3 extends over 15 amino acids. CDR3 sequence: CASRPPRAGANEQFF. CDR3 nucleotides: TGTGCCAGCAGACCCCCCCGTGCGGGAGCTAATGAGCAGTTCTTC.

This clonotype was found a few times. The genes are TRBV29-1 and TRBJ1-2; no definite D call. Germline assignment: CDR1 SQVTM and CDR2 ANQGSEA. Trimming removed 1 base at V and 5 bases at J, with 14 bases between. The length of the CDR3 is 14 residues. The CDR3 here is CSVEGRRPEYGYTF. The CDR3 coding sequence is TGCAGCGTTGAAGGGAGGAGGCCTGAGTATGGCTACACCTTC. The variable domain in full, with the rest retrieved from reference TRBV29-1 and TRBJ1-2, is SAVISQKPSRDICQRGTSLTIQCQVDSQVTMMFWYRQQPGQSLTLIATANQGSEATYESGFVIDKFPISRPNLTFSTLTVSNMSPEDSSIYLCSVEGRRPEYGYTFGSGTRLTVV.

This clonotype turned up a few times. V usage is TRBV29-1 and J usage is TRBJ2-7; D not certain. Trimming shortened V by 0 bases and J by 3 bases, and 12 bases separated the two germline ends. CDR3 length: 14 residues. Germline V gives CDR1 SQVTM, CDR2 ANQGSEA. The CDR3 coding sequence is TGCAGCGTTGAAGATTCAACACAGAGCTACGAGCAGTACTTC. The encoded protein is CSVEDSTQSYEQYF.

This chain connects TRBV15 to TRBJ2-5, with TRBD2 matching over 7 bases. The junction had 10 bases not matched to a gene; V was cut back by 7 bases and J by 5 bases. This CDR3 is built from 14 residues. Germline loops: CDR1 LNHNV, CDR2 YYDKDF (reference sequence). The CDR3 here is CATNDLGGGETQYF. DNA of the CDR3: TGTGCCACCAATGACCTTGGCGGGGGTGAGACCCAGTACTTC. Together with reference TRBV15 and TRBJ2-5, the CDR3 gives the full variable domain: DAMVIQNPRYQVTQFGKPVTLSCSQTLNHNVMYWYQQKSSQAPKLLFHYYDKDFNNEADTPDNFQSRRPNTSFCFLDIRSPGLGDTAMYLCATNDLGGGETQYFGPGTRLLVL.

This clonotype was seen many times. This sequence joins TRBV7-2 and TRBJ1-4, with TRBD1 as a possible D gene (5 bases). CDR1 and CDR2 (germline): SGHTA, FQGNSA. V dropped 3 bases and J dropped 6 bases, with 11 bases sitting between them. This CDR3 contains 14 residues. This CDR3 is CASSLQGRDEKLFF. The CDR3 DNA follows: TGTGCCAGCAGCTTGCAAGGCAGGGATGAAAAACTGTTTTTT.

Ten or more counts support this clonotype. This sequence joins TRBV5-6 and TRBJ2-3, with D tentatively TRBD2 (5 bases). The V gene lost 4 bases and the J gene lost 3 bases, with 9 bases spanning the gap. Germline assignment: CDR1 SGHDT and CDR2 YYEEEE. The CDR3 spans 13 residues. The CDR3 reads CASSVGRTDTQYF. The CDR3 DNA sequence: TGTGCCAGCAGCGTAGGGAGAACAGATACGCAGTATTTT.

This clonotype was recorded many times. This chain uses TRBV6-6 with TRBJ1-2; D is unclear. Germline V gives CDR1 MNHNY, CDR2 SVGAGI (reference sequence). Trimming cost V 2 bases and J 3 bases, with 7 bases left between them. The CDR3 length is 13 residues. CDR3 region: CASSYRWDYGYTF. CDR3 sequence (DNA): TGTGCCAGCAGTTACAGATGGGACTATGGCTACACCTTC.

J is TRBJ2-2 and V is TRBV2; D is possibly TRBD1 (6 bases). This CDR3 spans 14 amino acids. Germline-derived CDR1 and CDR2 are SNHLY and FYNNEI. V was cut by 5 bases and J by 5 bases, with 12 bases left in between. The CDR3 DNA reads as TGTGCCAGCAGTTTTTACAGGGATACCGGGGAGCTGTTTTTT. The encoded protein is CASSFYRDTGELFF.

At least ten counts were recorded for this clonotype. The chain employs TRBV7-2 and TRBJ2-7; D unclear. CDR1 is SGHTA and CDR2 is FQGNSA in the germline V gene. The length of the CDR3 is 16 residues. The germline V and J ends were trimmed by 5 bases and 5 bases, with 22 bases remaining between them. The CDR3 DNA is TGTGCCAGCAGCCTCCGCCCCGTTGGGCTTTTGCACGAGCAGTACTTC. Protein product: CASSLRPVGLLHEQYF.